This is a list of T cell receptor beta chains from one sample in a study of CD8+ T cells in alopecia areata. Assay used: immunoSEQ multiplex PCR; TCRdb lists only in-frame clones, some missing. The table shows 200,000 to 250,000 clones, with approximately 72% occurring only once. The source was CD4+ T cells sorted from blood, collected between weeks 43 and 45, from a patient treated with tofacitinib. All receptors derive from a human donor with alopecia areata. Both conserved end residues are part of each CDR3. A D gene is named only where the DNA matches it firmly. Clone size, where shown, is once, few, many, or a class for clones that have expanded.

>-|TRBJ1-2|-|TRBV5-1
TGCGCCAGCAGTCCCGGACAGACATCGTATGGCTACACCTTC
CASSPGQTSYGYTF
>once|TRBJ1-1|-|TRBV25-1
TGTGCCAGCAGTGATGGAAATGAAGCTTTCTTT
CASSDGNEAFF
>-|TRBJ1-5|TRBD1|TRBV7-6
TGTGCCAGCAGTCGGGACAGGGGCTTTAATCAGCCCCAGCATTTT
CASSRDRGFNQPQHF
>-|TRBJ2-2|-|TRBV25-1
TGTGCCAGCACTCCTGGAGCCGGGGAGCTGTTTTTT
CASTPGAGELFF
>-|TRBJ1-5|-|TRBV2
TGTGCCAGCAGATTGCGGACAGCCCTTAGCAATCAGCCCCAGCATTTT
CASRLRTALSNQPQHF
>-|TRBJ2-1|-|TRBV7-3
TGTGCCAGCAGCTTAACGAGTGGCGGAGGAGAGCAGTTCTTC
CASSLTSGGGEQFF
>-|TRBJ1-6|-|TRBV7-2
TGTGCCAGCAGCTCCGCGAGAGCGGCTTCACCCCTCCACTTT
CASSSARAASPLHF
>few|TRBJ2-1|-|TRBV4-3
TGCGCCAGCAGCCTCCAGCGACGCACTCCCTACAATGAGCAGTTCTTC
CASSLQRRTPYNEQFF
>few|TRBJ1-2|-|TRBV29-1
TGCAGCGTTGAAGTTTTAGACAGTCCGTATGGCTACACCTTC
CSVEVLDSPYGYTF
>-|TRBJ2-7|TRBD1|TRBV29-1
TGCAGCGTTACCGGGACAGGGGACTACGAGCAGTACTTC
CSVTGTGDYEQYF
>-|TRBJ1-3|-|TRBV29-1
TGCAGCGTTTCGCTAGGGGTCGGAAACACCATATATTTT
CSVSLGVGNTIYF
>-|TRBJ1-4|TRBD1|TRBV4-3
TGCGCCAGCAGCCAAGATCTGGGGACAGTCAACGAAAAACTGTTTTTT
CASSQDLGTVNEKLFF
>few|TRBJ2-5|-|TRBV4-3
TGCGCCAGCAGCCAAGAGGGACGGCCTCAAGAGACCCAGTACTTC
CASSQEGRPQETQYF
>-|TRBJ1-2|-|TRBV2
TGTGCCAGTGCCGGGGAATATGGCTACACCTTC
CASAGEYGYTF
>-|TRBJ2-2|-|TRBV30
TGTGCCTGGAGCACCGGAGTTAACACCGGGGAGCTGTTTTTT
CAWSTGVNTGELFF
>-|TRBJ1-2|-|TRBV4-3
TGCGCCAGCAGCCAACAGGCAGGGGATGGCTACACCTTC
CASSQQAGDGYTF
>-|TRBJ2-7|TRBD2|TRBV27
TGTGCCAGCAGTCTTAGGACTAGCGGGTTCTACGAGCAGTACTTC
CASSLRTSGFYEQYF
>-|TRBJ1-5|-|TRBV15
TGTGCCACCAGCAGAGATAGAGGGAATCAGCCCCAGCATTTT
CATSRDRGNQPQHF
>-|TRBJ2-1|TRBD1|TRBV6-5
TGTGCCAGCAGTACCGGACAGGGGATCAATGAGCAGTTCTTC
CASSTGQGINEQFF
>-|TRBJ1-1|-|TRBV5-1
TGCGCCAGCAGCTATAGGTCAGGAACGAACACTGAAGCTTTCTTT
CASSYRSGTNTEAFF
>many|TRBJ2-1|-|TRBV4-3
TGCGCCAGCAGCCGGGATTCGGGGGGCGGGGATGAGCAGTTCTTC
CASSRDSGGGDEQFF
>-|TRBJ1-4|TRBD1|TRBV30
TGTGCCTGTAAACCTTCACAGGGGACGGGTGAAAAACTGTTTTTT
CACKPSQGTGEKLFF
>-|TRBJ2-1|TRBD1|TRBV29-1
TGCAGCGTTACCGGGACAGGAAACAATGAGCAGTTCTTC
CSVTGTGNNEQFF
>-|TRBJ2-2|TRBD2|TRBV7-2
TGTGCCAGCAGCTCCCGGCCCCAACTAGCGGGGGCGGGGACCGGGGAGCTGTTTTTT
CASSSRPQLAGAGTGELFF
>-|TRBJ2-5|TRBD1|TRBV14
TGTGCCAGCAGCCCGACAGGGCCTCGGGAGACCCAGTACTTC
CASSPTGPRETQYF
>-|TRBJ2-5|-|TRBV29-1
TGCAGCGTCGACGGATTGGCGGAGACCCAGTACTTC
CSVDGLAETQYF
>-|TRBJ2-1|-|TRBV11-3
TGTGCCAGCAGCATAATAGCGGAGACCTCCTACAATGAGCAGTTCTTC
CASSIIAETSYNEQFF
>-|TRBJ2-1|TRBD1|TRBV4-2
TGTGCCAGCAGCCAAGGCGGGACAGGGGGCTATGAGCAGTTCTTC
CASSQGGTGGYEQFF
>-|TRBJ1-1|-|TRBV11-3
TGTGCCAGCAGCTTAGTTTTGAGGGGTGAAGCTTTCTTT
CASSLVLRGEAFF
>-|TRBJ2-7|-|TRBV7-2
TGTGCCAGCAGCGCAATAGCCCACGGCTACGAGCAGTACTTC
CASSAIAHGYEQYF
>-|TRBJ1-2|-|TRBV2
TGTGCCAGCAGTGAATCAGAAGACTATGGCTACACCTTC
CASSESEDYGYTF
>once|TRBJ1-2|-|TRBV4-2
TGTGCCAGCAGCCAAGATAAGGCGACGGGCGGCTACACCTTC
CASSQDKATGGYTF
>-|TRBJ2-5|TRBD2|TRBV9
TGTGCCAGCAGCAATCGGCGGGAGGGCCTCAGGGAGACCCAGTACTTC
CASSNRREGLRETQYF
>-|TRBJ2-2|-|TRBV5-1
TGCGCCAGCAGCTTCCAGGCCTCGAACACCGGGGAGCTGTTTTTT
CASSFQASNTGELFF
>-|TRBJ1-6|-|TRBV5-6
TGTGCCAGCAGCTTGGAACAGATTAATTCACCCCTCCACTTT
CASSLEQINSPLHF
>-|TRBJ2-3|TRBD2|TRBV7-9
TGTGCCAGCAGCTCGGGACTAGCGGGGGGCCAACGCACAGATACGCAGTATTTT
CASSSGLAGGQRTDTQYF
>-|TRBJ2-1|-|TRBV29-1
TGCAGCGTTGCTTTCGGTTCCTACAATGAGCAGTTCTTC
CSVAFGSYNEQFF
>few|TRBJ2-6|-|TRBV5-1
TGCGCCAGCAGCTTGAGTTTGTCCTCTGGGGCCAACGTCCTGACTTTC
CASSLSLSSGANVLTF
>-|TRBJ1-1|-|TRBV30
TGTGCCTGGAAGCCCCAAAGTATGAACACTGAAGCTTTCTTT
CAWKPQSMNTEAFF
>few|TRBJ2-3|-|TRBV5-4
TGTGCCAGCACCACCAGAGGGGCAGATACGCAGTATTTT
CASTTRGADTQYF
>-|TRBJ2-2|-|TRBV6-1
TGTGCCAGCAGTGAAGAGAACAGGGTGTTCCCCGGGGAGCTGTTTTTT
CASSEENRVFPGELFF
>few|TRBJ2-2|-|TRBV29-1
TGCAGCGGTAGTTTTTTCGGGGAGCTGTTTTTT
CSGSFFGELFF